These T cell receptor beta chains were read from a single sample in a study of blood T cell repertoires in COVID-19. The protocol was immunoSEQ multiplex PCR, while the TCRdb copy is restricted to in-frame clones and leaves out a portion. Seen here are roughly 100,000 clones, around 76% observed once, and the top ten hold less than 20%. The sample comprised peripheral blood. The receptor source for this set is a woman between 70 and 85 years old with acute or convalescent COVID-19. The CDR3 runs from the conserved cysteine through the conserved F or W. Each record gives: clone size, D gene, J gene, V gene, CDR3 DNA, CDR3 protein. The D gene is left open where the match is weak. The listing skips clone size in some rows; elsewhere it reads once, few, many or a size class.

NA | TRBD2 | TRBJ2-1 | TRBV19 | TGTGCCAGTACCACGGGGGGACTTGGGTACAATGAGCAGTTCTTC | CASTTGGLGYNEQFF
NA | NA | TRBJ2-3 | TRBV28 | TGTGCCACCCAGGAGGGGGCCGGTACGCAGTATTTT | CATQEGAGTQYF
NA | TRBD1 | TRBJ1-6 | TRBV5-1 | TGCGCCAGCAGCTACGGAGGGGGCGCGGATTCACCCCTCCACTTT | CASSYGGGADSPLHF
NA | NA | TRBJ1-2 | TRBV6-5 | TGTGCCAGCAGGACGACAAGTGCCTTGGGCTATGGCTACACCTTC | CASRTTSALGYGYTF
NA | TRBD1 | TRBJ1-1 | TRBV30 | TGTGCCTGGGACAGGGGGCGAGAACACACTGAAGCTTTCTTT | CAWDRGREHTEAFF
once | NA | TRBJ1-2 | TRBV29-1 | TGCAGCGTCCGGACAGCCTATGGCTACACCTTC | CSVRTAYGYTF
NA | TRBD1 | TRBJ2-1 | TRBV10-1 | TGCGCCAGCAGCTCGGGACAGGGGGAGGTCAATGAGCAGTTCTTC | CASSSGQGEVNEQFF
NA | TRBD2 | TRBJ2-5 | TRBV3-1/TRBV3-2 | TGTGCCAGCAGTCCCCCTAGCGGGGGGGCCGAGACCCAGTACTTC | CASSPPSGGAETQYF
NA | NA | TRBJ2-1 | TRBV27 | TGTGCCAGCAGTCACACAGGATGGGGGCAGTTCTTC | CASSHTGWGQFF
NA | TRBD2 | TRBJ2-7 | TRBV15 | TGTGCCACCAGCACACCTAGCGGGGGCCGTCCCTACGAGCAGTACTTC | CATSTPSGGRPYEQYF
NA | TRBD1 | TRBJ1-2 | TRBV12-3/TRBV12-4 | TGTGCCAGCAGTGTGACAGGGGGCGGAAGCTACACCTTC | CASSVTGGGSYTF
NA | NA | TRBJ1-6 | TRBV5-5 | TGTGCCAGCAGCTTGGGAACAGGGCTGTCACCCCTCCACTTT | CASSLGTGLSPLHF
NA | NA | TRBJ2-5 | TRBV2 | TGTGCCAGCAGTGAGGAACAGGGTTGGGAAGAGACCCAGTACTTC | CASSEEQGWEETQYF
NA | NA | TRBJ2-1 | TRBV5-4 | TGTGCCAGCAGCCGGGACATTTTTGACGAGCAGTTCTTC | CASSRDIFDEQFF
NA | TRBD2 | TRBJ2-5 | TRBV11-2 | TGTGCCAGCAGCTCCCTGCGGGGGGGATGGGAGACCCAGTACTTC | CASSSLRGGWETQYF
NA | NA | TRBJ2-7 | TRBV6-5 | TGTGCCAGCATGCTGGGGCTCGGCGGCGAGCAGTACTTC | CASMLGLGGEQYF
NA | NA | TRBJ2-6 | TRBV5-4 | TGTGCCAGCAGCGCCGCGGTTGCTGGGGCCAACGTCCTGACTTTC | CASSAAVAGANVLTF
NA | TRBD1 | TRBJ1-1 | TRBV27 | TGTGCCAGCAGTACCCGGGACAGGGGGCTTAGGACTGAAGCTTTCTTT | CASSTRDRGLRTEAFF
NA | NA | TRBJ2-2 | TRBV28 | TGTGCCAGCATAGGCGGGACCAACACCGGGGAGCTGTTTTTT | CASIGGTNTGELFF
few | NA | TRBJ1-1 | TRBV2 | TGTGCCAGCAGCCAGGGGATGAACACTGAAGCTTTCTTT | CASSQGMNTEAFF
NA | NA | TRBJ1-1 | TRBV6-5 | TGTGCCAGCAGCCACAGGGCAGGTAACACTGAAGCTTTCTTT | CASSHRAGNTEAFF
NA | TRBD1 | TRBJ2-1 | TRBV6-5 | TGTGCCAGCAGTTACAATCCAGGGGGAAATGAGCAGTTCTTC | CASSYNPGGNEQFF
once | TRBD1 | TRBJ1-1 | TRBV27 | TGTGCCAGCAGATGGGGACAGGGGAACACTGAAGCTTTCTTT | CASRWGQGNTEAFF
NA | NA | TRBJ2-7 | TRBV7-8 | TGTGCCAGCAGCTACCACGGGTACTACGAGCAGTACTTC | CASSYHGYYEQYF
NA | NA | TRBJ1-2 | TRBV7-2 | TGTGCCAGCAGCTTAGTTGGGACAAGCCAAGGCTACACCTTC | CASSLVGTSQGYTF
NA | TRBD1 | TRBJ2-7 | TRBV27 | TGTGCCAGCAGGACAGGGTACGAGCAGTACTTC | CASRTGYEQYF
NA | NA | TRBJ2-5 | TRBV10-3 | TGTGCCATCAGTGTTAACAGGGCAGAGACCCAGTACTTC | CAISVNRAETQYF
NA | NA | TRBJ1-1 | TRBV3-1/TRBV3-2 | TGTGCCAGCAGCCAAGATTCTGGCCAGGGAGCTTTCTTT | CASSQDSGQGAFF
few | TRBD1 | TRBJ1-2 | TRBV19 | TGTGCCAGTAGCACCCGGACAGGGGGAATCGCCTATGGCTACACCTTC | CASSTRTGGIAYGYTF
NA | NA | TRBJ2-1 | TRBV11-3 | TGTGCCAGCAGCTTAGATCGGGGAGCCTACAATGAGCAGTTCTTC | CASSLDRGAYNEQFF
NA | NA | TRBJ1-3 | TRBV10-3 | TGTGCCATCGGGCAGAACTCTGGAAACACCATATATTTT | CAIGQNSGNTIYF
few | NA | TRBJ2-2 | TRBV24-1 | TGTGCCACCAGTGATTCAACAGGGCGCACCGGGGAGCTGTTTTTT | CATSDSTGRTGELFF
once | NA | TRBJ2-2 | TRBV4-3 | TGCGCCAGCAGCCAAGGAGGGTCTCTCACCGGGGAGCTGTTTTTT | CASSQGGSLTGELFF
NA | NA | TRBJ2-7 | TRBV10-3 | TGTGCCATCAGTGGACAGGCCATGTCCTCCGAGCAGTACTTC | CAISGQAMSSEQYF
NA | TRBD1 | TRBJ2-6 | TRBV19 | TGTGCCAGTAGCATACAGGGGGGAACTGGGGCCAACGTCCTGACTTTC | CASSIQGGTGANVLTF
once | TRBD1 | TRBJ2-5 | TRBV5-1 | TGCGCCAGCAGCTTCTCCGGGACAGGGGGCAGGGAGACCCAGTACTTC | CASSFSGTGGRETQYF
NA | NA | TRBJ2-7 | TRBV6-5 | TGTGCCAGCAATAGGAGACAGGCCTACGAGCAGTACTTC | CASNRRQAYEQYF
NA | NA | TRBJ2-7 | TRBV9 | TGTGCCAGCAGCCTCCGCGGAGGGGACGAGCAGTACTTC | CASSLRGGDEQYF
NA | TRBD2 | TRBJ2-1 | TRBV7-9 | TGTGCCAGCAGCCCCCCTGGACTAGCGGGGGACCTTGAGCAGTTCTTC | CASSPPGLAGDLEQFF
NA | TRBD1 | TRBJ1-2 | TRBV11-2 | TGTGCCAGCAGCTTAGTCGGTCCTCCGGGACAGAGCGGCTATGGCTACACCTTC | CASSLVGPPGQSGYGYTF
NA | NA | TRBJ1-1 | TRBV28 | TGTGCCAGCAGTCTACCAAACACTGAAGCTTTCTTT | CASSLPNTEAFF
few | TRBD2 | TRBJ2-5 | TRBV7-6 | TGTGCCAGCAGCTTATCAATAGCGGGGGGGATCCAAGAGACCCAGTACTTC | CASSLSIAGGIQETQYF
NA | NA | TRBJ2-7 | TRBV6-2/TRBV6-3 | TGTGCCAGCAGTTACTCGATTTTAGCCGAGCAGTACTTC | CASSYSILAEQYF
few | NA | TRBJ1-6 | TRBV7-8 | TGTGCCAGCAGCTTGGCCCCTCCGAATTCACCCCTCCACTTT | CASSLAPPNSPLHF
NA | NA | TRBJ1-3 | TRBV2 | TGTGCCAGCAGAGCACAGGCCCTCTCTGGAAACACCATATATTTT | CASRAQALSGNTIYF
NA | NA | TRBJ1-2 | TRBV19 | TGTGCCAGTAGTAGGACAGCCCTCTTCTATGGCTACACCTTC | CASSRTALFYGYTF
NA | NA | TRBJ2-3 | TRBV6-1 | TGTGCCAGCAGTGAACTGGGGGGGCCCACAGATACGCAGTATTTT | CASSELGGPTDTQYF
NA | TRBD1 | TRBJ2-5 | TRBV3-1/TRBV3-2 | TGTGCCAGCAGCCGGCCCGGGACAGTCTTCAACTTC | CASSRPGTVFNF
NA | TRBD1 | TRBJ2-7 | TRBV5-6 | TGTGCCACTTCCCGAAGAGCCGGGACAGGGGGCGAGCAGTACTTC | CATSRRAGTGGEQYF